The 10 T cell receptor beta chains reported below all come from one sample, sequenced in a study of T cell responses to AZD1222 COVID-19 vaccine. Data came from immunoSEQ multiplex PCR; TCRdb stores just in-frame clones and leaves some out. The sample has around 80,000 clones; approximately 90% are singletons. This specimen consisted of peripheral blood, obtained 28 days after the second AZD1222 dose. Receptor source: an adult who received the AZD1222 COVID-19 vaccine.

The chain is built from TRBV6-5 and TRBJ2-7; perhaps TRBD2 as D (6 bases). CDR1 MNHEY and CDR2 SVGAGI come from the germline V gene. The CDR3 loop spans 13 amino acids. The ends were cut back, 6 bases at V and 2 bases at J, with 11 bases in the middle. For the CDR3, the DNA is TGTGCCAGCAGACCCGGGACTGCCTACGAGCAGTACTTC. It translates to CASRPGTAYEQYF.

The chain carries TRBV28 and TRBJ1-2, with D unresolved. V was trimmed by 8 bases and J by 4 bases, leaving 8 bases between them. CDR1 and CDR2 from the germline V gene are MDHEN and SYDVKM. The CDR3 has 11 residues. The DNA for the CDR3 is TGTGCCAGCGGCGACACCTATGGCTACACCTTC. Protein product: CASGDTYGYTF.

Here the CDR3 DNA reads TGTGCCAGCAGCCGTGGTGGCAGCAATGAAGCTTTCTTT. Protein: CASSRGGSNEAFF. The V call is TRBV28, the J call TRBJ1-1; D not resolved. V was pared by 6 bases and J by 7 bases, with 15 bases between. CDR1 and CDR2 from the germline V gene are MDHEN and SYDVKM. The length of the CDR3 is 13 residues.

The rearrangement links TRBV19 to TRBJ2-1; TRBD2 aligns across 7 bases. This CDR3 is 11 amino acids long. V shed 1 base, J shed 12 bases, and the junction held 0 bases outside the gene matches. Germline loops: CDR1 LNHDA, CDR2 SQIVND (reference sequence). CDR3 in DNA: TGTGCCAGTAGTATAGGCGGGGGGCAGTTCTTC. Translating it yields CASSIGGGQFF. The variable domain in full, completed from reference TRBV19 and TRBJ2-1, reads DGGITQSPKYLFRKEGQNVTLSCEQNLNHDAMYWYRQDPGQGLRLIYYSQIVNDFQKGDIAEGYSVSREKKESFPLTVTSAQKNPTAFYLCASSIGGGQFFGPGTRLTVL.

The rearrangement joins TRBV3-1 (or the pseudogene TRBV3-2) to TRBJ1-4; TRBD1 matches 7 bases. V lost 6 bases to trimming and J lost 8 bases; unmatched junction nucleotides: 12. CDR1 and CDR2 (germline): LGHDT, YNNKEL (reference sequence). The CDR3 is 15 amino acids. The CDR3 reads CASRDGQVLPEKLFF. The CDR3 DNA follows: TGTGCCAGCAGGGACGGACAGGTTTTACCCGAAAAACTGTTTTTT.

By share, this clone counts as medium-sized. The chain combines TRBV10-3 with TRBJ2-3; D is unclear. The germline V gene encodes CDR1 ENHRY and CDR2 SYGVKD. This CDR3 spans 16 amino acids. Between the trimmed V and J ends, which lost 0 bases and 2 bases, there was a span of 12 bases. CDR3 coding DNA: TGTGCCATCAGTGAGTCGGCAGGCGGTTTCACAGATACGCAGTATTTT. Its translation is CAISESAGGFTDTQYF.

This clone was seen a single time. The J gene is TRBJ1-4, the V gene TRBV10-2; 8 bases are a match to TRBD1. The CDR3 is 13 amino acids. Germline lookup yields CDR1 WSHSY and CDR2 SAAADI. Unmatched junction bases numbered 5, after V lost 7 bases and J lost 7 bases. The CDR3 loop reads CASKRQGREKLFF. In DNA form, the CDR3 reads TGCGCCAGCAAAAGACAGGGGCGTGAAAAACTGTTTTTT.

The V and J genes are TRBV5-1 and TRBJ2-7, with TRBD2 as a possible D gene (5 bases). The length of the CDR3 is 15 residues. With 1 base removed from V and 6 bases from J, the gap between germline ends came to 17 bases. The germline gives CDR1 SGHRS, CDR2 YFSETQ. Written as DNA, the CDR3 is TGCGCCAGCAGCTTGAATCTCCATGTGAGCGGCGAGCAGTACTTC. Protein product: CASSLNLHVSGEQYF.

This sequence joins TRBV4-1 and TRBJ2-3; TRBD1 matches 8 bases. Germline trimming cut 4 bases from V and 0 bases from J; bases unmatched to any gene: 9. CDR1 MGHRA and CDR2 YSYEKL come from the germline V gene. CDR3 size: 17 residues. Here the CDR3 reads CASSLTPTGGSTDTQYF. The DNA of the CDR3 is TGCGCCAGCAGCCTAACGCCTACAGGGGGAAGCACAGATACGCAGTATTTT.

The chain joins TRBV7-6 to TRBJ2-7, with TRBD2 as a possible D gene (5 bases). Germline CDR1 is SGHVS and CDR2 is FNYEAQ. This CDR3 spans 14 amino acids. Between the trimmed V and J ends, which lost 5 bases and 1 base, there was a span of 12 bases. CDR3 amino acids: CASSRSARSYEQYF. CDR3 nucleotides: TGTGCCAGCAGCCGTAGCGCCCGTTCCTACGAGCAGTACTTC.